Sequencing of this TCR beta chain was carried out in a study of T cell repertoires in cytomegalovirus infection. Study in general: Indicated by public TCR beta signatures were CMV infection and matching HLA type. General study points: Public TCR beta family frequency separated CMV-and-HLA carriers, including in an independent cohort. The study found HLA-C-restricted CMV-specific TCR beta clonotypes dominating the ex vivo response.

TCRdb passed the reads through MiXCR, listing each CDR3 protein once. The data hold approximately 70,000 distinct CDR3 sequences, with 20% to 25% observed a single time. The germline V gene has CDR1 SGHTA and CDR2 FQGNSA. This CDR3 region has 16 residues. Deletions cut 2 bases from V and 0 bases from J, with 13 bases between. The sample holds a few counts of this clonotype. Its antigen remains unidentified. V gene TRBV7-2 combines with J gene TRBJ1-1; D remains ambiguous. This TCR derives from a human donor in good health (CMV status not recorded). Some clones in this sample may be carry-over from other donors' samples. Sequences were obtained from PBMCs, sequenced either directly or after in vitro stimulation (not recorded which). This CDR3 is CASSLFGPGLNTEAFF. CDR3 sequence (DNA): TGTGCCAGCAGCTTATTTGGCCCTGGGCTGAACACTGAAGCTTTCTTT.